What follows describes a single TCR beta chain. Antigen: not known. Assay runs were performed at deep level. Clones were sequenced by immunoSEQ multiplex PCR, and TCRdb holds only the in-frame ones, with some missing. The table has about 980,000 clones, roughly 72% seen once. This entry is derived from a study of shared clonotypes between healthy human individuals. For the study at large: Three plates each covered CD4 naive and memory; CD8 naive two, CD8 memory one.

Study results and limitations: Non-shared clonotypes were found to have lower generation probabilities than the clonotypes that were shared by all four of the sorted-subset donors.

Germline V lookup: CDR1 SGHVS, CDR2 FQNEAQ. V lost 1 base and J lost 1, with 10 bases in between. CDR3 length: 15 residues. This TCR derives from a man aged 18-30 years in good health. Specimen: memory CD4+ T cells sorted from blood. The subset was: CD45RA-negative fraction. The rearrangement joins TRBV7-8 to TRBJ1-2; D remains ambiguous. The CDR3 region has the DNA TGTGCCAGCAGCTTAGAGGGCGGCGTTAACTATGGCTACACCTTC. Translating it yields CASSLEGGVNYGYTF.